Each of the 30 T cell receptor beta chains below was sequenced from the same sample in a study of PD-1 blockade in classical Hodgkin lymphoma. Produced via immunoSEQ multiplex PCR; TCRdb's table is partial and in-frame only. The sample lists 60,000 or so clones, about 88% seen once, with about 9.6% in the top ten. Every patient had relapsed following autologous stem cell transplantation, and cohorts differed in brentuximab vedotin exposure. This specimen consisted of peripheral blood mononuclear cells (PBMCs), obtained at baseline. All receptors derive from a human donor with classical Hodgkin lymphoma.

The chain carries TRBV28 and TRBJ1-1; D unclear. The CDR3 has 14 residues. Germline V gene lookup returns CDR1 MDHEN and CDR2 SYDVKM. Trimming removed 3 bases from V and 1 base from J, with 9 bases in between. For the CDR3, the DNA is TGTGCCAGCAGTTTTCGGGGAGGGAACACTGAAGCTTTCTTT. This gives the protein CASSFRGGNTEAFF.

This clone has just one count. The gene calls are TRBV11-1 and TRBJ2-3; 11 nucleotides agree with TRBD2. The J segment lost 4 bases and the V segment lost 6 bases, leaving 9 bases of the junction unmatched. The germline gives CDR1 SGHAT, CDR2 FQDESV (reference sequence). CDR3 size: 16 residues. The CDR3 DNA reads as TGTGCCAGCAGTCTAGCGGGAGGTTATGCCGCAGATACGCAGTATTTT. The encoded protein is CASSLAGGYAADTQYF.

This chain links TRBV10-3 with TRBJ2-1, with D perhaps TRBD1 or TRBD2 (6 bases each). The CDR3 consists of 12 residues. Germline V gives CDR1 ENHRY, CDR2 SYGVKD. The V end lost 4 bases, the J end lost 9 bases, and 10 bases lay between the germline ends. CDR3 bases: TGTGCCATCAGTGTTGAGGGGGGTGAGCAGTTCTTC. Encoded protein: CAISVEGGEQFF.

The chain employs TRBV9 and TRBJ2-1; 10 positions match TRBD2. Germline CDR1 and CDR2: SGDLS and YYNGEE. The CDR3 runs 15 residues. Trimming cost V 0 bases and J 5 bases; bases outside gene matches: 2. CDR3 bases: TGTGCCAGCAGCGTAGGGACTAGCGGCCACAATGAGCAGTTCTTC. It encodes CASSVGTSGHNEQFF. Combining the CDR3 with reference TRBV9 and TRBJ2-1 gives the whole variable domain DSGVTQTPKHLITATGQRVTLRCSPRSGDLSVYWYQQSLDQGLQFLIQYYNGEERAKGNILERFSAQQFPDLHSELNLSSLELGDSALYFCASSVGTSGHNEQFFGPGTRLTVL.

The V gene is TRBV9, the J gene TRBJ2-1; a weak D match, TRBD1 (5 bases). The V end lost 2 bases, the J end lost 6 bases, and 9 bases lay between the germline ends. This CDR3 is 13 amino acids long. The germline gives CDR1 SGDLS, CDR2 YYNGEE. CDR3 coding DNA: TGTGCCAGCAGCGTGACAGATTTCAATGAGCAGTTCTTC. The encoded protein is CASSVTDFNEQFF.

This clone was observed a single time. The chain has TRBV5-1 and TRBJ2-7; TRBD1 agrees at 10 bases. Germline CDR1 SGHRS, CDR2 YFSETQ. Trimming took 4 bases from V and 4 from J; bases not matched to a gene: 2. The CDR3 totals 13 residues. The CDR3 bases are TGCGCCAGCAGCGCGGGACAGGGGTACGAGCAGTACTTC. Residues: CASSAGQGYEQYF.

CDR3 in DNA: TGTGCCAGCAGTGAAGGGACTACCTACGAGCAGTACTTC. As protein: CASSEGTTYEQYF. This rearrangement joins TRBV2 to TRBJ2-7; D is perhaps TRBD2 (6 bases). V lost 1 base, J lost 2 bases, and 6 bases lay in between. CDR3 length equals 13 residues. Germline V gene sequence: CDR1 SNHLY, CDR2 FYNNEI.

This clone occurred once. V gene TRBV2 combines with J gene TRBJ2-7; unclear D gene. V lost 0 bases and J lost 6, with 9 bases in between. CDR3 length equals 13 residues. Germline V gives CDR1 SNHLY, CDR2 FYNNEI. CDR3 coding DNA: TGTGCCAGCAGTGAAGCGCTTCAATCCGAGCAGTACTTC. Translated, it gives CASSEALQSEQYF. Based on the CDR3 plus reference TRBV2 and TRBJ2-7, the full variable domain is EPEVTQTPSHQVTQMGQEVILRCVPISNHLYFYWYRQILGQKVEFLVSFYNNEISEKSEIFDDQFSVERPDGSNFTLKIRSTKLEDSAMYFCASSEALQSEQYFGPGTRLTVT.

This clone was observed once. The chain recombines TRBV18 with TRBJ2-1; 11 bases line up with TRBD2. CDR1 is KGHSH, CDR2 LQKENI, per germline. The CDR3 contains 17 residues. J was trimmed by 1 base and V by 4 bases; bases with no gene match: 6. CDR3 region: CASSRPGLAVSYNEQFF. The CDR3, as DNA: TGTGCCAGCTCACGACCGGGACTAGCGGTTTCCTACAATGAGCAGTTCTTC.

The chain couples TRBV6-5 to TRBJ2-7, with a possible D match to TRBD2 (5 bases). Germline CDR1 and CDR2: MNHEY and SVGAGI. V was cut by 0 bases and J by 3 bases, with 9 bases left in between. The CDR3 has 14 amino acids. The CDR3 region is CASSYSPDYYEQYF. The CDR3 DNA reads TGTGCCAGCAGTTACTCTCCAGACTACTACGAGCAGTACTTC.

The genes are TRBV5-3 and TRBJ1-1; D is uncertain. TRBV5-3 is noted as an ORF with a role that remains uncertain. V lost 5 bases and J lost 1, with 9 bases in between. The CDR3 has 13 amino acids. The chain's CDR3 is CARSSPPNTEAFF. CDR3 nucleotides: TGTGCCAGAAGTTCTCCACCGAACACTGAAGCTTTCTTT.

J is TRBJ2-3 and V is TRBV7-2; possibly TRBD1 or TRBD2 for D (5 bases each). CDR1 and CDR2 from the germline V gene are SGHTA and FQGNSA. CDR3 length equals 16 residues. V lost 2 bases and J 0 bases, leaving 12 bases between the germline ends. The CDR3 coding sequence is TGTGCCAGCAGCTTAAGTAGGTGGGACAGCACAGATACGCAGTATTTT. Its protein product is CASSLSRWDSTDTQYF.

The rearrangement uses TRBV11-2 and TRBJ2-1, with D hard to call. From germline, CDR1 is SGHAT and CDR2 FQNNGV. The CDR3 runs 13 residues. V was trimmed by 1 base and J by 2 bases, leaving 3 bases between them. This chain's CDR3 is CASSLGTYNEQFF. CDR3 bases: TGTGCCAGCAGCTTAGGTACCTACAATGAGCAGTTCTTC. Full variable domain (missing parts from reference TRBV11-2 and TRBJ2-1): EAGVAQSPRYKIIEKRQSVAFWCNPISGHATLYWYQQILGQGPKLLIQFQNNGVVDDSQLPKDRFSAERLKGVDSTLKIQPAKLEDSAVYLCASSLGTYNEQFFGPGTRLTVL.

About this clone itself: Other DNA sequences in the same sample also yield this CDR3. The chain recombines TRBV18 with TRBJ2-5; no clear D gene. The CDR3 extends over 11 amino acids. Trimming shortened V by 3 bases and J by 5 bases, and 4 bases separated the two germline ends. Germline V gene data show CDR1 as KGHSH and CDR2 as LQKENI. The CDR3 DNA sequence: TGTGCCAGCTCACCGGGGGAGACCCAGTACTTC. This codes for CASSPGETQYF.

This chain uses TRBV29-1 with TRBJ2-1, with TRBD1 as a possible D gene (6 bases). Trimming cost V 7 bases and J 5 bases, with 9 bases left between them. Germline lookup yields CDR1 SQVTM and CDR2 ANQGSEA. This CDR3 region has 11 residues. CDR3 DNA: TGCAGCGGGACAGAGAACAATGAGCAGTTCTTC. Residues: CSGTENNEQFF.

The CDR3 DNA sequence: TGTGCTAGTGGCAACTCCGGGACTATCACCGGGGAGCTGTTTTTT. Its protein is CASGNSGTITGELFF. J is TRBJ2-2 and V is TRBV12-5; 7 bases match TRBD2. In germline, CDR1 is LGHNT, CDR2 FRNRAP. The CDR3 has 15 amino acids. J gave up 4 bases and V 6 bases, and 8 bases lay outside the gene matches.

This chain connects TRBV5-1 to TRBJ2-2, with D unclear. Trimming left V 4 bases short and J 6 bases short, with 13 bases between. Germline values: CDR1 SGHRS, CDR2 YFSETQ. There are 14 residues in the CDR3. CDR3 sequence: CASSTRVAAGELFF. DNA of the CDR3: TGCGCCAGCAGCACAAGGGTTGCAGCCGGGGAGCTGTTTTTT.

The V call is TRBV4-1, the J call TRBJ2-1; 7 bases line up with TRBD1. The CDR3 consists of 14 residues. The V gene's germline CDR1 is MGHRA and CDR2 YSYEKL. V dropped 10 bases and J dropped 5; count of bases not matched to a gene: 11. The DNA for the CDR3 is TGCGCCACCACAAGAGGGACAGCTGACAATGAGCAGTTCTTC. Translation: CATTRGTADNEQFF.

The genes are TRBV23-1 and TRBJ1-6; D uncertain. TRBV23-1 is sorted into the ORF group, with uncertain function. Deletions cut 3 bases from V and 9 bases from J, with 12 bases between. CDR3 length equals 14 residues. The CDR3 sequence is CASSQTTRSSPLHF. The CDR3 DNA reads as TGCGCCAGCAGTCAGACGACGCGCAGTTCACCCCTCCACTTT.

This sequence joins TRBV28 and TRBJ1-5; 10 positions match TRBD1. Trimming at V came to 2 bases and at J to 2 bases, leaving 6 bases not matched to a gene. CDR3 length: 17 residues. The germline gives CDR1 MDHEN, CDR2 SYDVKM. The CDR3 region has the DNA TGTGCCAGCAGTTTAGGGGACAGGGGTGGTCGCAATCAGCCCCAGCATTTT. This encodes CASSLGDRGGRNQPQHF. Combining the CDR3 with reference TRBV28 and TRBJ1-5 gives the whole variable domain DVKVTQSSRYLVKRTGEKVFLECVQDMDHENMFWYRQDPGLGLRLIYFSYDVKMKEKGDIPEGYSVSREKKERFSLILESASTNQTSMYLCASSLGDRGGRNQPQHFGDGTRLSIL.

CDR3 DNA: TGCGCCAGCAGCCAAGAGGCATTATCATCTAGCACAGATACGCAGTATTTT. This codes for CASSQEALSSSTDTQYF. The chain employs TRBV4-1 and TRBJ2-3; unclear D gene. CDR1 MGHRA and CDR2 YSYEKL come from the germline V gene. Trimming took 0 bases from V and 0 from J, leaving 13 bases between them. The CDR3 is 17 amino acids.

This chain links TRBV10-2 with TRBJ2-7; 7 positions agree with TRBD1. With V trimmed by 8 bases and J by 5 bases, 6 bases remained unmatched. The CDR3 has 12 amino acids. Germline V gene sequence: CDR1 WSHSY, CDR2 SAAADI. The chain's CDR3 is CASHGTANEQYF. Written as DNA, the CDR3 is TGCGCCAGCCACGGGACAGCCAACGAGCAGTACTTC.

This clone was seen more than once but under ten times. The chain couples TRBV6-5 to TRBJ2-3; D is unclear. V was clipped by 0 bases and J by 0 bases, with 7 bases between them. The CDR3 runs 15 residues. CDR1 MNHEY and CDR2 SVGAGI come from the germline V gene. The CDR3 sequence is CASSYSTPSTDTQYF. In DNA form, the CDR3 reads TGTGCCAGCAGTTACTCTACCCCTAGCACAGATACGCAGTATTTT.

On this clone: One junction end does not reproduce the germline sequence, and a read error may be involved. The gene calls are TRBV7-7 and TRBJ1-1; D is perhaps TRBD1 (6 bases). The CDR3 is 13 residues long. Germline-derived CDR1 and CDR2 are SSHAT and FNYEAQ (reference sequence). The CDR3 region has the DNA TGTGCTAGCAGCCGGGGACAGAACACTGAAGCTTTCTTT. Its translation: CASSRGQNTEAFF.

The V gene is TRBV7-6, the J gene TRBJ2-1; 13 bases match TRBD2. The V gene's germline CDR1 is SGHVS and CDR2 FNYEAQ. V lost 4 bases to trimming and J lost 9 bases; unmatched junction nucleotides: 6. CDR3 length: 15 residues. CDR3 in DNA: TGTGCCAGCAGCTCCGGACTAGCGGGAGTTGGTGAGCAGTTCTTC. This codes for CASSSGLAGVGEQFF. Complete variable domain (other parts from reference TRBV7-6 and TRBJ2-1): GAGVSQSPRYKVTKRGQDVALRCDPISGHVSLYWYRQALGQGPEFLTYFNYEAQQDKSGLPNDRFSAERPEGSISTLTIQRTEQRDSAMYRCASSSGLAGVGEQFFGPGTRLTVL.

The J gene is TRBJ1-1, the V gene TRBV5-6, with 7 bases matching TRBD1. This CDR3 region has 14 residues. Unmatched junction bases numbered 3, after V lost 0 bases and J lost 4 bases. The germline CDR1 and CDR2 sequences are SGHDT and YYEEEE. In DNA form, the CDR3 reads TGTGCCAGCAGCTTGGGACACAGGGGCACTGAAGCTTTCTTT. Its protein is CASSLGHRGTEAFF.

The chain combines TRBV5-4 with TRBJ2-1; D may be TRBD2 (5 bases). The germline V gene encodes CDR1 SGHNT and CDR2 YYREEE (reference sequence). This CDR3 contains 14 residues. V lost 4 bases and J 4 bases, leaving 12 bases between the germline ends. This CDR3 reads CASSKAEEYNEQFF. In nucleotides, the CDR3 is TGTGCCAGCAGCAAAGCGGAGGAGTACAATGAGCAGTTCTTC.

This chain joins TRBV7-2 and TRBJ2-1; possibly TRBD2 for D (6 bases). This CDR3 is built from 12 residues. V was pared by 4 bases and J by 10 bases, with 11 bases between. The germline V gene encodes CDR1 SGHTA and CDR2 FQGNSA. CDR3: CASSSTRGEQFF. The CDR3 coding sequence is TGTGCCAGCAGCTCTACCCGGGGGGAGCAGTTCTTC.

The V call is TRBV12-5, the J call TRBJ2-1; 7 bases agree with TRBD1. The CDR3 sequence is 17 residues long. After removal of 7 bases from V and 4 bases from J, the junction contained 16 bases not matched to a gene. Germline CDR1 LGHNT, CDR2 FRNRAP. The CDR3 sequence is CASALATGTDFYNEQFF. The CDR3 DNA is TGTGCTAGTGCCTTAGCCACCGGGACAGATTTTTACAATGAGCAGTTCTTC. Full variable domain (rest looked up from reference TRBV12-5 and TRBJ2-1): DARVTQTPRHKVTEMGQEVTMRCQPILGHNTVFWYRQTMMQGLELLAYFRNRAPLDDSGMPKDRFSAEMPDATLATLKIQPSEPRDSAVYFCASALATGTDFYNEQFFGPGTRLTVL.

In its sample, this clone was seen once. This sequence joins TRBV4-1 and TRBJ2-1; either TRBD1 or TRBD2 may fit D (6 bases each). The CDR3 has 11 amino acids. CDR1 is MGHRA, CDR2 YSYEKL, per germline. V lost 6 bases to trimming and J lost 12 bases, with 12 bases between them. DNA for the CDR3: TGCGCCAGCAGTCGGGGGCAGGGGCAGTTCTTC. As protein: CASSRGQGQFF.